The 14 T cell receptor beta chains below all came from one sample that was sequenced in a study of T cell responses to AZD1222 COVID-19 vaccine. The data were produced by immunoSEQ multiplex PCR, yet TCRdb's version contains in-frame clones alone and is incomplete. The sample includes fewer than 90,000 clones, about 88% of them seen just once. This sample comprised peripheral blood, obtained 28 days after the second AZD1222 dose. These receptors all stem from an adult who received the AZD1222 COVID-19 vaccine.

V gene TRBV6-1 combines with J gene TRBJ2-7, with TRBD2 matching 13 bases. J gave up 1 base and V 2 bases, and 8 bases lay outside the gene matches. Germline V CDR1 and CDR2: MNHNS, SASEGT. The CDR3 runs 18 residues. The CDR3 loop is CASSEIQPGLAGSYEQYF. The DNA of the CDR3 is TGTGCCAGCAGTGAAATCCAGCCGGGACTAGCGGGATCCTACGAGCAGTACTTC.

The CDR3 sequence: CASSQTGGNTEAFF. CDR3 nucleotides: TGCGCCAGCAGCCAAACAGGGGGAAACACTGAAGCTTTCTTT. The V call is TRBV4-1, the J call TRBJ1-1; TRBD1 matches at 8 bases. V gave up 2 bases and J gave up 2 bases; unmatched junction bases: 1. The germline gives CDR1 MGHRA, CDR2 YSYEKL. The CDR3 totals 14 residues.

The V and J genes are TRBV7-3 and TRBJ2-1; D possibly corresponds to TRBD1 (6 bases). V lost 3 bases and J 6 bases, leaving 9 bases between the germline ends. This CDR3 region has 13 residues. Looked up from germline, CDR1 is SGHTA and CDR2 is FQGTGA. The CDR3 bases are TGTGCCAGCAGCTTGGGACACACCAATGAGCAGTTCTTC. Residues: CASSLGHTNEQFF.

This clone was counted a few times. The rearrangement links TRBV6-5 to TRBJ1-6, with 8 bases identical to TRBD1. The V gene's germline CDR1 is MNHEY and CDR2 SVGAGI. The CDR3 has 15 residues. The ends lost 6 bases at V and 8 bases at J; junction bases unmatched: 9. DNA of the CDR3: TGTGCCAGCAGCCGGGACAGGCAATTTTATTCACCCCTCCACTTT. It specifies CASSRDRQFYSPLHF.

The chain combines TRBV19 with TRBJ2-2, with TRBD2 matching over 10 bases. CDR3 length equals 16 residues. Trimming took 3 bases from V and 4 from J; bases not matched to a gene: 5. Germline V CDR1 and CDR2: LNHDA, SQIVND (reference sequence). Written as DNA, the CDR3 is TGTGCCAGTAGTATCAGCCTAGCGGGAGTCACCGGGGAGCTGTTTTTT. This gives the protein CASSISLAGVTGELFF.

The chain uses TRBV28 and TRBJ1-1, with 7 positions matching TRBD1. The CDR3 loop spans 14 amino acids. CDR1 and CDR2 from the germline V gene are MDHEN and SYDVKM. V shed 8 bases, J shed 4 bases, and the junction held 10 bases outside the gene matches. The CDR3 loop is CASGQVPWTTEAFF. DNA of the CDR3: TGTGCCAGCGGACAGGTCCCTTGGACCACTGAAGCTTTCTTT.

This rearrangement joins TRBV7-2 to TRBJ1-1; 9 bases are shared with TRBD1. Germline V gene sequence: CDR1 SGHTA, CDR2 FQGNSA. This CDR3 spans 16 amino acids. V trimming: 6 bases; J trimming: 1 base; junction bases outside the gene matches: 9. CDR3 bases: TGTGCCAGCAGAGGGACACAGGGGGCCTCGAACACTGAAGCTTTCTTT. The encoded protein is CASRGTQGASNTEAFF.

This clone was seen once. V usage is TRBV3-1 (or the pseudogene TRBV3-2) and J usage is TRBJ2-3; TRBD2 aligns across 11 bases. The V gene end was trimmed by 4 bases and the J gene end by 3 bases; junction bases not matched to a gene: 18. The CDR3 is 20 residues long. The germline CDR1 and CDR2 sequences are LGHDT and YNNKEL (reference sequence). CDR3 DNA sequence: TGTGCCAGCAGCCCGAACCAAGTTGTACTAGCGGGAGAGTGGACAGATACGCAGTATTTT. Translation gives CASSPNQVVLAGEWTDTQYF.

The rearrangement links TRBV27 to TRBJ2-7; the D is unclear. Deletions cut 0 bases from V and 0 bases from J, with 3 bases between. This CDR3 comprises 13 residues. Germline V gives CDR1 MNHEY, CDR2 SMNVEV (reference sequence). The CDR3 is CASSLSLSYEQYF. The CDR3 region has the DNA TGTGCCAGCAGTTTATCTCTCTCCTACGAGCAGTACTTC.

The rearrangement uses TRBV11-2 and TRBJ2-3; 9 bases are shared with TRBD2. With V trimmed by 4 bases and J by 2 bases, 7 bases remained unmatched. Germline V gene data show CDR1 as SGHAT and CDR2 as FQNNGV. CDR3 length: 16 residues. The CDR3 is CASSWGLAPITDTQYF. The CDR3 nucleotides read TGTGCCAGCAGCTGGGGACTAGCACCGATCACAGATACGCAGTATTTT.

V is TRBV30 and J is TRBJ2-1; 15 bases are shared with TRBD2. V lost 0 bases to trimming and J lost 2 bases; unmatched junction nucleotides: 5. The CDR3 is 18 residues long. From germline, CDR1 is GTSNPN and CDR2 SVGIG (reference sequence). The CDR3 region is CAWSVPGLAGGAYNEQFF. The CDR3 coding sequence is TGTGCCTGGAGTGTACCGGGACTAGCGGGAGGCGCCTACAATGAGCAGTTCTTC. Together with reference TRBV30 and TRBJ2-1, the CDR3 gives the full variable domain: SQTIHQWPATLVQPVGSPLSLECTVEGTSNPNLYWYRQAAGRGLQLLFYSVGIGQISSEVPQNLSASRPQDRQFILSSKKLLLSDSGFYLCAWSVPGLAGGAYNEQFFGPGTRLTVL.

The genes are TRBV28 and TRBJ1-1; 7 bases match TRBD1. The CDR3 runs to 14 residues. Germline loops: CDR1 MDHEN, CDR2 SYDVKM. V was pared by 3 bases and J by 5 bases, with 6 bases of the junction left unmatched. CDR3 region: CASSLVQGGTEAFF. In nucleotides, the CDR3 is TGTGCCAGCAGTTTGGTTCAGGGGGGAACTGAAGCTTTCTTT.

CDR3 protein: CASAGGILGNEQYF. In nucleotides, the CDR3 is TGTGCCAGCGCAGGGGGGATTCTTGGGAACGAGCAGTACTTC. This rearrangement joins TRBV28 to TRBJ2-7; perhaps TRBD1 as D (7 bases). Per germline, CDR1 MDHEN and CDR2 SYDVKM. CDR3 length: 14 residues. V lost 8 bases and J 5 bases, leaving 19 bases between the germline ends.

This CDR3 reads CAWRSSVGPGTVRSGANVLTF. The CDR3 DNA follows: TGTGCCTGGAGATCGTCGGTCGGTCCGGGGACAGTACGCTCTGGGGCCAACGTCCTGACTTTC. The genes are TRBV30 and TRBJ2-6; 7 bases align to TRBD1. V dropped 3 bases and J dropped 0; count of bases not matched to a gene: 20. The CDR3 sequence is 21 residues long. Per the germline V gene, CDR1 is GTSNPN and CDR2 is SVGIG (reference sequence).